This is a list of T cell receptor beta chains from one sample in a study of blood T cell repertoires in COVID-19. Assay used: immunoSEQ multiplex PCR; TCRdb lists only in-frame clones, some missing. The sample consists of more than 55,000 clones, less than 90% of them appearing once. The source material was peripheral blood. Receptor source: a man aged 50 or older with active COVID-19. Both conserved end residues are part of each CDR3. The order of the fields is J gene, V gene, clone size, D gene, CDR3 DNA, CDR3 protein. The D gene is left open where the match is weak. A clone size is listed for some rows: how often the clone was seen (once, few, many), or a class if it is expanded.

TRBJ2-1,TRBV13,once,TRBD2,TGTGCCAGCAGCCCCCCGGGGGGATTGTACAATGAGCAGTTCTTC,CASSPPGGLYNEQFF
TRBJ2-5,TRBV24-1,-,-,TGTGCCACCAGTGAGGGTTATGCGGGACTTCAAGAGACCCAGTACTTC,CATSEGYAGLQETQYF
TRBJ2-7,TRBV6-5,-,TRBD1,TGTGCCAGCTCCATGAAATACAGGGGGTACGAGCAGTACTTC,CASSMKYRGYEQYF
TRBJ1-2,TRBV7-9,-,TRBD1,TGTGCCAGCAGCTTCGGAACCCCCGGGACAGGGGACTATGGCTACACCTTC,CASSFGTPGTGDYGYTF
TRBJ1-3,TRBV6-5,-,TRBD1,TGTGCCAGCAGTAGACAGGGGTCTAAGGGAAACACCATATATTTT,CASSRQGSKGNTIYF
TRBJ2-7,TRBV29-1,-,TRBD2,TGCAGCGTGGCTCTAGCGGGAGAGATCTACGAGCAGTACTTC,CSVALAGEIYEQYF
TRBJ2-1,TRBV19,-,-,TGTGCCAGTAGTGGCGGGATTCCGAACAATGAGCAGTTCTTC,CASSGGIPNNEQFF
TRBJ2-7,TRBV5-6,-,TRBD1,TGTGCCAGCAGCTTGGCCCTCGGGACAGGGGTCGAGCAGTACTTC,CASSLALGTGVEQYF
TRBJ1-1,TRBV5-1,-,-,TGCGCCAGCAAGGGGGTCCCCAACATGAACACTGAAGCTTTCTTT,CASKGVPNMNTEAFF
TRBJ1-5,TRBV28,-,TRBD1,TGTGCCAGCAAGACAGGGGCGAGAAATAGCAATCAGCCCCAGCATTTT,CASKTGARNSNQPQHF
TRBJ2-1,TRBV5-1,once,-,TGCGCCAGCAGCCCCCTAAGCGTGAGAGCCGAGCAGTTCTTC,CASSPLSVRAEQFF
TRBJ2-1,TRBV19,-,TRBD2,TGTGCCAGTAGTAGAGAGTTTAGCGGGAGGGCCACCCCTGAGCAGTTCTTC,CASSREFSGRATPEQFF
TRBJ1-3,TRBV14,-,-,TGTGCCAGCAGCCAAGAGGTCAGGTTGACTGGAAACACCATATATTTT,CASSQEVRLTGNTIYF
TRBJ2-3,TRBV5-8,-,-,TGTGCCAGCAGCCAGGGGAGCGGGATACGCACAGATACGCAGTATTTT,CASSQGSGIRTDTQYF
TRBJ2-5,TRBV12-3/TRBV12-4,-,-,TGTGCCAGCAGTTTCGGACACGGAGAGACCCAGTACTTC,CASSFGHGETQYF
TRBJ1-1,TRBV11-3,once,TRBD1,TGTGCCAGCAGCCCGTGGGACAGGGGAACGCCCTCGGACACTGAAGCTTTCTTT,CASSPWDRGTPSDTEAFF
TRBJ1-5,TRBV5-5,-,TRBD1,TGTGCCAGCAGCTTTTACGACAGGGTGGATCAGCCCCAGCATTTT,CASSFYDRVDQPQHF
TRBJ2-7,TRBV6-1,-,TRBD2,TGTGCCAGCAGTGACCGGGCTAGCGGGAACTCCTACGAGCAGTACTTC,CASSDRASGNSYEQYF
TRBJ1-3,TRBV11-3,-,-,TGTGCCAGCAGCTTCAGACACAGACCTGGAAACACCATATATTTT,CASSFRHRPGNTIYF
TRBJ1-6,TRBV5-3,few,-,TGTGCCAGAAGAAAGGGGCCCCATAATTCACCCCTCCACTTT,CARRKGPHNSPLHF
TRBJ2-7,TRBV5-1,-,TRBD1,TGCGCCAGCAGCAAGGGGACAGGGAAAGGGTTCAGTGAGTACGAGCAGTACTTC,CASSKGTGKGFSEYEQYF
TRBJ2-1,TRBV24-1,-,TRBD2,TGTGCCACCGGACTAGCGGGAGTTCATGAGCAGTTCTTC,CATGLAGVHEQFF
TRBJ2-1,TRBV6-2/TRBV6-3,-,TRBD2,TGTGCCAGCAGCTTCCTAGCGGGGGGAAATGAGCAGTTCTTC,CASSFLAGGNEQFF
TRBJ2-6,TRBV28,-,-,TGTGCCAGCAGCCAAGGGGCTCCCTCTGGGGCCAACGTCCTGACTTTC,CASSQGAPSGANVLTF
TRBJ2-7,TRBV6-2/TRBV6-3,-,-,TGTGCCAGCAGTCCGAGCTCCTACGAGCAGTACTTC,CASSPSSYEQYF
TRBJ2-5,TRBV15,-,-,TGTGCCACCAGCGAGGGGGGGGGCGGCCAAGAGACCCAGTACTTC,CATSEGGGGQETQYF
TRBJ1-3,TRBV4-3,-,-,TGCGCCAGCAGCCAAGAGAGCCAGGGTGGAAACACCATATATTTT,CASSQESQGGNTIYF
TRBJ2-5,TRBV7-2,-,TRBD2,TGTGCCAGCAGCTTAGGAGGGAGGGGTGGAGAGACCCAGTACTTC,CASSLGGRGGETQYF
TRBJ2-1,TRBV7-6,-,-,TGTGCCAGCAGCGCCACACTAGGGAGCTCCTACAATGAGCAGTTCTTC,CASSATLGSSYNEQFF
TRBJ1-5,TRBV7-2,-,TRBD1,TGTGCCAGCAGCTTGACAGGGGGCGCGGGCAATCAGCCCCAGCATTTT,CASSLTGGAGNQPQHF
TRBJ2-5,TRBV29-1,-,-,TGCAGCGTTGTCTGGCAGGTCGGTGAGACCCAGTACTTC,CSVVWQVGETQYF
TRBJ2-7,TRBV7-9,-,TRBD2,TGTGCCGGTCAAGGGAAACCGGGACTAGCGGGAAGGGAGCAGTACTTC,CAGQGKPGLAGREQYF
TRBJ1-2,TRBV19,-,-,TGTGCCAGTAGTATAGATAGGGAGACTATCTATGGCTACACCTTC,CASSIDRETIYGYTF
TRBJ2-2,TRBV10-3,-,-,TGTGCCATCTCTCGAGCGCGCGGGGAGCTGTTTTTT,CAISRARGELFF
TRBJ2-1,TRBV7-2,-,-,TGTGCCAGCAGCCCCGGTTGGGGCCCCTACAATGAGCAGTTCTTC,CASSPGWGPYNEQFF